This TCR beta chain was sequenced in a study of regulatory T cells in long-lasting Graves disease. Sample time point: persistent/refractory GD, antithyroid drugs over 5 years with positive TRAb. Extracted PBMC RNA gave rise to the TCR library. CDR3 regions were amplified by Arm-PCR using iRepertoire HTBI primers to build TCR beta libraries. TCRdb re-called the multiplex PCR reads through MiXCR, storing one row per CDR3 protein. The repertoire holds fewer than 400,000 distinct CDR3 sequences, less than 25% seen once, with around 20% in the top ten. CDR1 is MNHEY and CDR2 is SMNVEV in the germline V gene (reference sequence). The CDR3 is 12 residues long. Trimming shortened V by 5 bases and J by 5 bases, and 6 bases separated the two germline ends. This clonotype was observed at least ten times.

The V call is TRBV27, the J call TRBJ2-2; D uncertain. The input for sequencing was peripheral blood mononuclear cells (PBMCs), taken when the disease was refractory, from a patient treated with antithyroid drugs. This receptor was identified in a female donor with Graves disease. The CDR3 bases are TGTGCCAGCAGTATGAGGACCGGGGAGCTGTTTTTT. Amino acid sequence: CASSMRTGELFF.